These 9 T cell receptor beta chains share one sample of origin, sequenced in a study of molecular identifiers for immune sequencing clone quantification. TCRdb fed the PCR reads into MiXCR, producing one record per CDR3 protein. The data contain 250,000 to 350,000 distinct CDR3 sequences, 20% to 25% of them singletons. The source material was naive CD8+ T cells from blood, with Jurkat cell RNA spiked in. Subset: FACS-sorted CD8+CD4-CCR7+CD45RA+ naive T cells. These receptors were collected from a human donor in good health. Some libraries in this study had Jurkat cell RNA spiked in.

This clonotype was observed many times. The chain couples TRBV4-3 to TRBJ2-1; 9 bases align to TRBD2. The germline V gene encodes CDR1 LGHNA and CDR2 YSLEER. Trimming cost V 3 bases and J 0 bases; bases outside gene matches: 9. This CDR3 contains 18 residues. CDR3: CASSQGIAGDYSYNEQFF. The CDR3 region has the DNA TGCGCCAGCAGCCAGGGTATAGCGGGGGACTACTCCTACAATGAGCAGTTCTTC.

Concerning this clonotype: A read error is possible here, since a much larger clone lies one base away. The genes are TRBV4-1 and TRBJ1-2; no clear D gene. CDR3 length equals 15 residues. Germline values: CDR1 MGHRA, CDR2 YSYEKL. V gave up 0 bases and J gave up 7 bases, with 15 bases separating them. The CDR3 nucleotides read TGCGCCAGCAGCCAAGATCGCTGGGCGTGGGCTGGCTACACCTTC. The encoded protein is CASSQDRWAWAGYTF.

The V and J genes are TRBV4-3 and TRBJ2-1, with 10 bases identical to TRBD2. CDR3 length: 17 residues. J was trimmed by 8 bases and V by 0 bases; bases with no gene match: 10. Germline V CDR1 and CDR2: LGHNA, YSLEER. This chain's CDR3 is CASSQDMGLAIFDEQFF. The CDR3 DNA follows: TGCGCCAGCAGCCAAGATATGGGACTAGCGATATTTGATGAGCAGTTCTTC.

This clonotype appeared many times. V is TRBV20-1 and J is TRBJ2-3; D gene unclear. Trimming left V 4 bases short and J 5 bases short, with 19 bases between. The CDR3 runs 15 residues. Germline V gene sequence: CDR1 DFQATT, CDR2 SNEGSKA (reference sequence). The CDR3 sequence is CSATGPPDERDTQYF. The DNA of the CDR3 is TGCAGTGCTACCGGGCCCCCCGACGAACGAGATACGCAGTATTTT.

On this clonotype: Given a much more abundant clone one base away, this may be a read error. The chain combines TRBV24-1 with TRBJ1-1; TRBD1 matches 8 bases. Unmatched junction bases numbered 6, after V lost 4 bases and J lost 3 bases. Germline V gene data show CDR1 as KGHDR and CDR2 as SFDVKD. CDR3 length equals 15 residues. The DNA for the CDR3 is TGTGCCACCAGTGAGGACAGGGTGGGATACACTGAAGCTTTCTTT. It yields the protein CATSEDRVGYTEAFF.

With respect to this clonotype: A much larger clonotype is one base distant, so this may be a read error. This chain links TRBV7-6 with TRBJ2-2; D perhaps matches TRBD2 (5 bases). CDR1 SGHVS and CDR2 FNYEAQ come from the germline V gene. The CDR3 totals 16 residues. CDR3 in amino acids: CASGSDKGPNTGELSF. CDR3 nucleotides: TGTGCCAGCGGATCCGATAAGGGTCCGAACACCGGGGAGCTGTCTTTT.

The V gene is TRBV29-1, the J gene TRBJ2-2; the D call may be TRBD1 or TRBD2 (5 bases each). V lost 4 bases and J 3 bases, leaving 12 bases between the germline ends. This CDR3 region has 14 residues. Germline V CDR1 and CDR2: SQVTM, ANQGSEA. The CDR3 region has the DNA TGCAGCGTTGGAGGGACGACAGACACCGGGGAGCTGTTTTTT. Its translation: CSVGGTTDTGELFF.

This clonotype has a count of ten or more. The chain links TRBV20-1 to TRBJ1-1, with D unclear. Germline loops: CDR1 DFQATT, CDR2 SNEGSKA (reference sequence). The CDR3 loop spans 15 amino acids. Deletions cut 1 base from V and 3 bases from J, with 15 bases between. As DNA, the CDR3 is TGCAGTGCTAGAGTCGGACGGCGGACTGACACTGAAGCTTTCTTT. Translation: CSARVGRRTDTEAFF.

On this clonotype: Given a much more abundant clone one base away, this may be a read error. The chain carries TRBV5-1 and TRBJ2-7; TRBD2 agrees at 10 bases. This CDR3 region has 15 residues. Per germline, CDR1 SGHRS and CDR2 YFSETQ. CDR3: CVSSLRLAGVNEQYF. The CDR3 coding sequence is TGCGTCAGCAGCTTAAGGCTAGCGGGAGTCAACGAGCAGTACTTC.